The TCR beta chain described here comes from a study of blood T cells in healthy people across ages. As for the study in general: When template switching was applied, about one barcoded beta molecule was captured per two T cells.

The sample, around 10 milliliters of peripheral blood, was drawn from each donor. A J-beta primer mix and a sample-barcoded 5' primer were used in a second PCR of about 7 to 12 cycles. One entry per CDR3 protein results from TCRdb running MiXCR on the 5' RACE reads. The table shows just under 750,000 distinct CDR3 sequences, with approximately 21% occurring only once. The sequencing input was blood. The TCR originated in a man aged 70-80 years in good health.

The CDR3 DNA reads TGCAGTGCAGGGGACGGAACGGACAATGAGCAGTTCTTC. This translates into CSAGDGTDNEQFF. This sequence joins TRBV20-1 and TRBJ2-1; D is tentatively TRBD1 or TRBD2 (5 bases each). The CDR3 contains 13 residues. The V gene lost 6 bases and the J gene lost 5 bases, with 14 bases spanning the gap. Germline CDR1 and CDR2: DFQATT and SNEGSKA (reference sequence).